These 8 T cell receptor beta chains share one sample of origin, sequenced in a study of cytomegalovirus exposure and HLA in healthy donors. Researchers ran the PCR with 60 Vbeta and 13 Jbeta primers. Only in-frame clones appear in the TCRdb table, and some are missing; sequencing was by immunoSEQ multiplex PCR. The sample contains hundreds of thousands of clones, roughly 91% of which appear only once. The specimen was PBMCs. These receptor sequences come from a woman under 30 in good health and CMV-seronegative.

The chain carries TRBV7-9 and TRBJ2-7; TRBD2 matches at 11 bases. Germline values: CDR1 SEHNR, CDR2 FQNEAQ (reference sequence). The V gene end was trimmed by 3 bases and the J gene end by 6 bases; junction bases not matched to a gene: 7. CDR3 length equals 15 residues. CDR3 bases: TGTGCCAGCAGCTTCCTACTAGCGGGAGCCGGCGAGCAGTACTTC. Translating gives CASSFLLAGAGEQYF.

In DNA form, the CDR3 reads TGCGCCAGCAGCCAAGAACCCCGGGGTGAAAAACTGTTTTTT. This codes for CASSQEPRGEKLFF. This rearrangement joins TRBV4-3 to TRBJ1-4; D gene uncertain. Germline V gene lookup returns CDR1 LGHNA and CDR2 YSLEER. The CDR3 has 14 residues. V was trimmed by 0 bases and J by 7 bases, leaving 9 bases between them.

This clone has just a few counts. The chain uses TRBV5-1 and TRBJ1-1, with TRBD1 matching over 9 bases. Trimming removed 5 bases from V and 1 base from J; junction bases left unmatched: 6. The length of the CDR3 is 15 residues. The germline V gene has CDR1 SGHRS and CDR2 YFSETQ. The chain's CDR3 is CASRRTGVTNTEAFF. The DNA for the CDR3 is TGCGCCAGCAGAAGGACAGGGGTCACGAACACTGAAGCTTTCTTT.

The V gene is TRBV25-1, the J gene TRBJ2-5; 10 nucleotides align to TRBD2. The CDR3 runs to 16 residues. Per the germline V gene, CDR1 is MGHDK and CDR2 is SYGVNS. The V gene end was trimmed by 1 base and the J gene end by 2 bases; junction bases not matched to a gene: 4. The CDR3 DNA sequence: TGTGCCAGCAGTGAATCTCGACTAGCGGGTCAAGAGACCCAGTACTTC. Protein: CASSESRLAGQETQYF.

This chain connects TRBV6-6 to TRBJ2-7; 8 bases agree with TRBD1. Losses at the gene ends were 1 base for V and 1 base for J; bases not matched to a gene: 3. Germline assignment: CDR1 MNHNY and CDR2 SVGAGI (reference sequence). The length of the CDR3 is 15 residues. CDR3 amino acids: CASSYLRTGSYEQYF. In DNA form, the CDR3 reads TGTGCCAGCAGTTACTTAAGGACAGGGTCCTACGAGCAGTACTTC.

The rearrangement uses TRBV13 and TRBJ1-2; TRBD1 aligns across 7 bases. CDR1 and CDR2 (germline): PRHDT, FYEKMQ (reference sequence). V shed 3 bases and J 0 bases; nucleotides not matched to a gene: 4. This CDR3 is 15 amino acids long. The CDR3 region has the DNA TGTGCCAGCAGCTTGGGACAGCTAACTAACTATGGCTACACCTTC. It yields the protein CASSLGQLTNYGYTF.

The J gene is TRBJ1-3, the V gene TRBV25-1, with D perhaps TRBD1 (6 bases). The length of the CDR3 is 14 residues. Germline CDR1 and CDR2: MGHDK and SYGVNS. Trimming took off 6 bases at V and 4 bases at J, with 13 bases between the two ends. The CDR3 DNA reads TGTGCCAGCAGGGGGGCGCGAGGAGGAAACACCATATATTTT. Protein sequence: CASRGARGGNTIYF.

The V and J genes are TRBV18 and TRBJ2-1, with 11 bases identical to TRBD2. The CDR3 sequence is 14 residues long. From germline, CDR1 is KGHSH and CDR2 LQKENI. V gave up 1 base and J gave up 15 bases; unmatched junction bases: 8. CDR3 nucleotides: TGTGCCAGCTCACCACAGACTAGCGGGGCTCGTCGGTTCTTC. Translation gives CASSPQTSGARRFF.